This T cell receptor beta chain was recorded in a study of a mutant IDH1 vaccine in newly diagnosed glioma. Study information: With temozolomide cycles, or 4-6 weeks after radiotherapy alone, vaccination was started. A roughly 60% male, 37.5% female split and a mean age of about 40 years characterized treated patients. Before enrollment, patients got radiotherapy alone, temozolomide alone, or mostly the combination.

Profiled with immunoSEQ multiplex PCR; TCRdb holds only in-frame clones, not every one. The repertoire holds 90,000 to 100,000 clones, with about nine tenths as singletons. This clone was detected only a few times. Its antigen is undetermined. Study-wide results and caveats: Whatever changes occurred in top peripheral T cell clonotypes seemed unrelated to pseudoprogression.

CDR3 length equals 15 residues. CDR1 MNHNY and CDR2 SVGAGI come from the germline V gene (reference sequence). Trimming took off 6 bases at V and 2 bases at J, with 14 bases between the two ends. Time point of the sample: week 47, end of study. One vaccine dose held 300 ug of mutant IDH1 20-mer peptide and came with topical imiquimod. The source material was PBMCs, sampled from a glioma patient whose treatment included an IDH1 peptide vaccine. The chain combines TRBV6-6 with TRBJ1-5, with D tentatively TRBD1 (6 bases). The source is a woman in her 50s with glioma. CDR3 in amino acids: CASSHRAEGNQPQHF. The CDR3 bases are TGTGCCAGCAGCCACAGGGCCGAGGGCAATCAGCCCCAGCATTTT.